These 3 T cell receptor beta chains originate from one sample sequenced in a study of graft-versus-host responses after intestinal transplantation. TCRdb keeps only in-frame clones here, not all; method: immunoSEQ multiplex PCR. The repertoire includes about 10,000 clones, over 90% of them detected once, and roughly 17% sits in the top ten. The sample was bone marrow, taken 521 days after intestinal transplantation. These TCRs come from a human patient who received an intestinal transplant, so some T cells may come from the graft donor.

This sequence joins TRBV28 and TRBJ2-4; TRBD2 agrees at 10 bases. V shed 3 bases, J shed 2 bases, and the junction held 10 bases outside the gene matches. Germline V gene sequence: CDR1 MDHEN, CDR2 SYDVKM. The length of the CDR3 is 18 residues. CDR3 residues: CASSLGSGREVSKNIQYF. The CDR3 region has the DNA TGTGCCAGCAGTTTGGGGAGCGGGAGGGAGGTGTCCAAAAACATTCAGTACTTC.

The chain is built from TRBV7-9 and TRBJ2-1, with D unclear. CDR3 length: 12 residues. Trimming shortened V by 1 base and J by 4 bases, and 2 bases separated the two germline ends. Germline CDR1 reads SEHNR; CDR2 reads FQNEAQ (reference sequence). CDR3 region: CASSLGYNEQFF. As DNA, the CDR3 is TGTGCCAGCAGCTTAGGTTACAATGAGCAGTTCTTC.

J is TRBJ2-7 and V is TRBV4-1; 13 bases are shared with TRBD2. The CDR3 contains 15 residues. V gave up 4 bases and J gave up 2 bases; unmatched junction bases: 2. Looked up from germline, CDR1 is MGHRA and CDR2 is YSYEKL. CDR3 in amino acids: CASSLGTSGTYEQYF. The CDR3 DNA follows: TGCGCCAGCAGCCTCGGGACTAGCGGGACCTACGAGCAGTACTTC.